This passage covers 11 T cell receptor beta chains from one sample sequenced in a study of cytomegalovirus exposure and HLA in healthy donors. In the PCR, 60 Vbeta and 13 Jbeta primers were used. Sequencing was performed with immunoSEQ multiplex PCR; in TCRdb, only in-frame clones are kept and a portion is missing. Among about 160,000 clones, approximately 77% were seen once, and the ten largest hold around 2.4%. The sequencing sample was made of PBMCs. All receptors come from a female donor in good health and CMV-seronegative.

V gene TRBV7-2 combines with J gene TRBJ1-6; possible D gene TRBD1, 5 bases. The CDR3 spans 16 residues. Germline V gives CDR1 SGHTA, CDR2 FQGNSA. V was shortened by 1 base and J by 8 bases, with 15 bases between the two germline ends. The CDR3 spells CASSLVSTSRDSPLHF. For the CDR3, the DNA is TGTGCCAGCAGCTTAGTAAGCACCAGCAGGGATTCACCCCTCCACTTT.

This chain links TRBV6-5 with TRBJ1-5; D possibly corresponds to TRBD1 (5 bases). V gave up 5 bases and J gave up 9 bases, with 14 bases separating them. The CDR3 runs 13 residues. In germline, CDR1 is MNHEY, CDR2 SVGAGI. The CDR3 coding sequence is TGTGCCAGCAGTCCCAGGGTAGGGATGCCCCAGCATTTT. This sequence encodes CASSPRVGMPQHF.

The chain joins TRBV5-1 to TRBJ1-2; TRBD1 agrees at 7 bases. CDR3 length equals 15 residues. J lost 5 bases, V lost 4 bases, and 11 bases had no gene match. The germline CDR1 and CDR2 sequences are SGHRS and YFSETQ. CDR3 residues: CASSIYRGADYGYTF. The CDR3 DNA is TGCGCCAGCAGCATTTACAGGGGAGCAGATTATGGCTACACCTTC.

J is TRBJ2-5 and V is TRBV5-1, with 10 bases aligning to TRBD2. Germline V gene data show CDR1 as SGHRS and CDR2 as YFSETQ. This CDR3 has 15 amino acids. Trimming took 0 bases from V and 4 from J; bases not matched to a gene: 3. The CDR3 nucleotides read TGCGCCAGCAGCTTGGGATTAGCGGGGGGAGAGACCCAGTACTTC. As protein: CASSLGLAGGETQYF.

This sequence joins TRBV6-6 and TRBJ1-2; maybe TRBD1 (6 bases). V was pared by 0 bases and J by 5 bases, with 10 bases between. The CDR3 covers 14 residues. Germline-derived CDR1 and CDR2 are MNHNY and SVGAGI (reference sequence). The CDR3 reads CASSYSGTSYGYTF. The CDR3, as DNA: TGTGCCAGCAGTTACTCCGGGACATCTTATGGCTACACCTTC.

The chain recombines TRBV7-2 with TRBJ1-3; TRBD1 matches 9 bases. The V and J ends lost 6 bases and 2 bases, in that order; junction bases with no gene match: 5. Germline CDR1 SGHTA, CDR2 FQGNSA. CDR3 size: 15 residues. CDR3 DNA sequence: TGTGCCAGCAGACAGACAGGGGGTCCTGGAAACACCATATATTTT. It yields the protein CASRQTGGPGNTIYF.

The chain is built from TRBV19 and TRBJ2-2; 11 nucleotides align to TRBD1. CDR1 LNHDA and CDR2 SQIVND come from the germline V gene (reference sequence). V lost 9 bases, J lost 3 bases, and 3 bases stayed unmatched. The CDR3 is 14 residues long. In DNA form, the CDR3 reads TGTGCCAGCAAGGGACAGGGGGACACCGGGGAGCTGTTTTTT. As protein: CASKGQGDTGELFF.

In this sample, this clone turned up a few times. This chain uses TRBV4-3 with TRBJ1-5; D is possibly TRBD1 (5 bases). This CDR3 is 13 amino acids long. CDR1 LGHNA and CDR2 YSLEER come from the germline V gene. V was clipped by 0 bases and J by 11 bases, with 11 bases between them. CDR3: CASSQDGGEAQHF. The CDR3 region has the DNA TGCGCCAGCAGCCAAGATGGAGGGGAGGCCCAGCATTTT.

This clone was picked up one time. The chain links TRBV5-1 to TRBJ2-7, with TRBD2 matching 7 bases. The CDR3 contains 20 residues. Germline CDR1 is SGHRS and CDR2 is YFSETQ. V was clipped by 3 bases and J by 1 base; unmatched bases: 22. The CDR3 DNA sequence: TGCGCCAGCAGCTGGGCGGGGAGGCCCTCGGGAGGAGCCAGATCCTACGAGCAGTACTTC. Translating it yields CASSWAGRPSGGARSYEQYF.

The chain carries TRBV5-4 and TRBJ1-1; TRBD1 agrees at 8 bases. V was pared by 4 bases and J by 5 bases, with 7 bases of the junction left unmatched. This CDR3 is 14 amino acids long. Germline V lookup: CDR1 SGHNT, CDR2 YYREEE (reference sequence). The CDR3 DNA follows: TGTGCCAGCAGCCCCGGACAGGGAAAAACTGAAGCTTTCTTT. Translated: CASSPGQGKTEAFF.

The chain couples TRBV10-3 to TRBJ2-6; maybe TRBD1 (6 bases). Germline CDR1 is ENHRY and CDR2 is SYGVKD. CDR3 size: 14 residues. V lost 7 bases and J 4 bases, leaving 11 bases between the germline ends. Here the CDR3 reads CAIMAGAGANVLTF. Written as DNA, the CDR3 is TGTGCCATCATGGCAGGGGCCGGGGCCAACGTCCTGACTTTC.